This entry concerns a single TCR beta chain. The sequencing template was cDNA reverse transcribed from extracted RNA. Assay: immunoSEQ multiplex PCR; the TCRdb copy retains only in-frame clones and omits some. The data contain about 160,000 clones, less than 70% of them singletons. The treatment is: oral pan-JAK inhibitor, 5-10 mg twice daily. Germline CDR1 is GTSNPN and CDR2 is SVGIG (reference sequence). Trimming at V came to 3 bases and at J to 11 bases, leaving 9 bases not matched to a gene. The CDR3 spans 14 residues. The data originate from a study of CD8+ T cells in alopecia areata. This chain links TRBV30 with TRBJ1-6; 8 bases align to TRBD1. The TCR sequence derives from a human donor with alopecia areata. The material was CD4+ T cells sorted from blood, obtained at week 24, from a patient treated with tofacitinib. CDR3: CAWSRTGKRPPLHF. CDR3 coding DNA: TGTGCCTGGAGCCGGACAGGGAAAAGGCCACCCCTCCACTTT. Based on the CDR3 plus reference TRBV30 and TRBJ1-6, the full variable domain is SQTIHQWPATLVQPVGSPLSLECTVEGTSNPNLYWYRQAAGRGLQLLFYSVGIGQISSEVPQNLSASRPQDRQFILSSKKLLLSDSGFYLCAWSRTGKRPPLHFGNGTRLTVT.